This record looks at one TCR beta chain sequence and its context. Expressed TCRB transcripts were sequenced because the entire RNA isolate underwent reverse transcription. Assay used: immunoSEQ multiplex PCR; TCRdb lists only in-frame clones, some missing. This sample has almost 350,000 clones; around 8% occur once, and the top ten carry under 0.5%. This sample stems from a study of beta chain features in type 1 diabetes. Sort purity for all populations was recorded as exceeding 98%. Germline assignment: CDR1 SNHLY and CDR2 FYNNEI. The CDR3 is made up of 12 amino acids. V gave up 2 bases and J gave up 16 bases, with 15 bases separating them.

Sequenced material: central memory CD4+ T cells from blood. This clonotype was obtained from a woman under 30 in good health. The chain uses TRBV2 and TRBJ2-4; D is unclear. The CDR3 loop reads CASSENPTPSYF. The CDR3 DNA reads as TGTGCCAGCAGTGAAAACCCCACTCCCTCTTACTTC.